The rows below give T cell receptor beta chains drawn from one sample of a study of T cells in Graves' hyperthyroidism and ophthalmopathy. TCRdb fed the multiplex PCR reads into MiXCR, producing one record per CDR3 protein. Among under 400,000 distinct CDR3 sequences listed, roughly a fifth were seen once. What was sequenced was blood. These receptors were taken from a woman aged 45-65 years with Graves' hyperthyroidism. CDR3s include the opening cysteine and the closing phenylalanine or tryptophan. A D gene is named only where the DNA matches it firmly. Clone sizes are given selectively: once, few, many, or a class where the clone is expanded.

V	D	size	J	CDR3	DNA
TRBV2	TRBD1	few	TRBJ1-1	CASSRTGVGTEAFF	TGTGCCAGCAGTCGGACAGGGGTGGGCACTGAAGCTTTCTTT
TRBV2	TRBD2	once	TRBJ2-1	CASSTGTRSEQFF	TGTGCCAGCAGTACGGGGACTAGGAGCGAGCAGTTCTTC
TRBV28	-	many	TRBJ1-2	CASRLTKANYGYTF	TGTGCCAGCAGACTCACCAAGGCTAACTATGGCTACACCTTC
TRBV7-9	-	-	TRBJ1-1	CASSFYICSARAGNAGNTEAFF	-
TRBV7-9	-	-	TRBJ2-1	CASSYFRGSNEQFF	TGTGCCAGCAGCTATTTCAGGGGCTCCAATGAGCAGTTCTTC
TRBV6-1	-	many	TRBJ2-5	CASSEYRTAYQETQYF	TGTGCCAGCAGTGAATACAGGACAGCGTACCAAGAGACCCAGTACTTC
TRBV28	-	-	TRBJ1-5	CASSSEPSLVPQHF	TGTGCCAGCAGCTCCGAACCCTCCTTGGTGCCCCAGCATTTT
TRBV2	TRBD1	-	TRBJ1-6	CASSQPDRGNSPLHF	TGTGCCAGCAGCCAACCCGACAGGGGAAATTCACCCCTCCACTTT
TRBV28	TRBD1	many	TRBJ2-7	CASSTGTGWEQYF	TGTGCCAGCAGTACCGGGACAGGGTGGGAGCAGTACTTC
TRBV25-1	-	few	TRBJ2-5	CASSTSLGGHVETQYF	TGTGCCAGCAGTACCTCCCTGGGGGGTCACGTCGAGACCCAGTACTTC
TRBV12-3/TRBV12-4	TRBD1	many	TRBJ1-3	CASSGDRESGNTIYF	TGTGCCAGCAGCGGGGACAGGGAGTCTGGAAACACCATATATTTT
TRBV6-1	TRBD1	-	TRBJ1-2	CASRPPGQGGYGYTF	TGTGCCAGCAGACCACCCGGACAGGGAGGCTATGGCTACACCTTC
TRBV6-2/TRBV6-3	TRBD2	many	TRBJ2-7	CASRILAGGLRQYF	TGTGCCAGCAGGATACTAGCGGGAGGACTACGGCAGTACTTC
TRBV28	-	many	TRBJ2-5	CASSFILTRFGQETQYF	TGTGCCAGCAGTTTTATCCTGACCCGGTTCGGGCAAGAGACCCAGTACTTC
TRBV29-1	TRBD1	many	TRBJ2-1	CSVEDLDRGLNNEQFF	TGCAGCGTTGAAGACCTAGACAGGGGCCTGAACAATGAGCAGTTCTTC
TRBV20-1	-	few	TRBJ1-1	CSAKGPGLPEAFF	TGCAGTGCTAAAGGCCCTGGCTTGCCTGAAGCTTTCTTT
TRBV9	TRBD2	many	TRBJ2-5	CASSASGGSGRAWETQYF	TGTGCCAGCAGCGCGTCAGGAGGTAGCGGGAGGGCCTGGGAGACCCAGTACTTC
TRBV28	TRBD2	many	TRBJ2-1	CASTIGTTLNEQFF	TGTGCCAGCACCATCGGGACTACCCTAAATGAGCAGTTCTTC
TRBV12-3/TRBV12-4	-	-	TRBJ1-3	CASSFGEISGNTIYF	TGTGCCAGCAGTTTTGGGGAAATCTCTGGAAACACCATATATTTT
TRBV7-8	-	few	TRBJ2-1	CASSALGLSEQFF	TGTGCCAGCAGCGCTCTGGGGCTCTCTGAGCAGTTCTTC
TRBV20-1	TRBD2	few	TRBJ2-3	CSAVSGGTSGSRTDTQYF	TGCAGTGCTGTGTCCGGAGGGACTAGCGGGAGTAGGACAGATACGCAGTATTTT
TRBV7-9	-	many	TRBJ1-1	CASSSPEQQGGAFF	TGTGCCAGCAGCTCGCCCGAACAACAAGGAGGGGCTTTCTTT
TRBV4-1	-	few	TRBJ1-2	CASSRSGGQDYGYTF	TGCGCCAGCAGCCGATCCGGTGGACAAGACTATGGCTACACCTTC
TRBV2	TRBD2	-	TRBJ2-2	CASSAAGGIYTGELFF	TGTGCCAGCAGCGCTGCGGGGGGGATTTACACCGGGGAGCTGTTTTTT
TRBV11-2	TRBD1	many	TRBJ1-1	CASSLVFDRVDTEAFF	TGTGCCAGCAGCTTAGTATTCGACAGGGTTGACACTGAAGCTTTCTTT
TRBV5-6	-	many	TRBJ1-1	CASSFRQGMNTEAFF	TGTGCCAGCAGCTTTCGGCAAGGGATGAACACTGAAGCTTTCTTT
TRBV12-3/TRBV12-4	TRBD1	many	TRBJ2-3	CASSTGATQYF	TGTGCCAGCAGTACAGGGGCGACGCAGTATTTT
TRBV28	TRBD1	-	TRBJ1-2	CASSLVTGGGYTF	TGTGCCAGCAGTTTGGTTACAGGGGGCGGCTACACCTTC
TRBV9	-	many	TRBJ1-1	CASSVRGTTEAFF	TGTGCCAGCAGCGTACGAGGGACGACTGAAGCTTTCTTT
TRBV5-1	-	few	TRBJ2-2	CASSWRDSNTGELFF	TGCGCCAGCAGCTGGAGGGACAGTAACACCGGGGAGCTGTTTTTT
TRBV27	-	few	TRBJ1-4	CASSALRDEKLFF	TGTGCCAGCAGTGCACTCAGGGATGAAAAACTGTTTTTT
TRBV6-1	-	many	TRBJ2-1	CASSAAISYEQFF	TGTGCCAGCAGTGCGGCTATTTCCTATGAGCAGTTCTTC
TRBV5-5	TRBD2	many	TRBJ2-5	CASSSGSASGRETQYF	TGTGCCAGCAGCTCGGGGTCAGCTAGCGGGAGAGAGACCCAGTACTTC
TRBV30	-	-	TRBJ2-5	CAWSGTRKETQYF	TGTGCCTGGAGTGGCACTAGGAAAGAGACCCAGTACTTC
TRBV27	-	many	TRBJ1-1	CASSFQVNTEAFF	TGTGCCAGCAGTTTCCAGGTGAACACTGAAGCTTTCTTT
TRBV9	TRBD1	-	TRBJ1-1	CASSPRGWTGTNTEAFF	TGTGCCAGCAGCCCCCGCGGCTGGACAGGGACCAACACTGAAGCTTTCTTT
TRBV24-1	-	-	TRBJ1-2	CATWVSGRGLDYGYTF	TGTGCCACCTGGGTCTCAGGGAGAGGTTTAGACTATGGCTACACCTTC
TRBV2	-	many	TRBJ2-5	CAIPDWVRGTQYF	TGTGCCATCCCGGATTGGGTTCGGGGGACCCAGTACTTC
TRBV5-5	TRBD1	many	TRBJ2-3	CASSLGQGEDTQYF	TGTGCCAGCAGCTTGGGACAGGGGGAAGATACGCAGTATTTT
TRBV2	-	few	TRBJ2-1	CASSNLRVYNEQFF	TGTGCCAGCAGTAATCTCAGGGTTTACAATGAGCAGTTCTTC
TRBV28	TRBD1	many	TRBJ1-4	CASSSRQGATNEKLFF	TGTGCCAGCAGTTCCCGACAGGGGGCAACTAATGAAAAACTGTTTTTT
TRBV19	TRBD1	many	TRBJ1-5	CATNTGVGKQPQHF	TGTGCCACCAACACAGGGGTAGGAAAGCAGCCCCAGCATTTT
TRBV5-1	-	many	TRBJ2-7	CASRRTDSYEQYF	TGCGCCAGCAGAAGGACAGATTCCTACGAGCAGTACTTC
TRBV11-2	TRBD2	-	TRBJ2-1	CASSGLAGANEQFF	TGTGCCAGCAGCGGACTAGCGGGGGCCAATGAGCAGTTCTTC
TRBV4-2	-	few	TRBJ1-2	CASSQDDSLANYGYTF	TGTGCCAGCAGCCAAGATGACAGTCTAGCTAACTATGGCTACACCTTC
TRBV15	-	-	TRBJ2-1	CATSRERPGACNEQFF	TGTGCCACCAGCAGAGAAAGGCCGGGGGCCTGCAATGAGCAGTTCTTC
TRBV19	-	few	TRBJ1-5	CASEIGPTNQPQHF	TGTGCCAGCGAAATCGGGCCAACTAATCAGCCCCAGCATTTT
TRBV28	TRBD1	many	TRBJ2-1	CASSPKVGTVYNEQFF	TGTGCCAGCAGTCCCAAGGTCGGGACAGTATACAATGAGCAGTTCTTC